This T cell receptor beta chain appears in the sequencing data of a study of cytomegalovirus exposure and HLA in healthy donors. The ends were cut back, 1 base at V and 2 bases at J, with 11 bases in the middle. The germline CDR1 and CDR2 sequences are LGHNT and FRNRAP. The CDR3 is made up of 16 amino acids. Amplification used 60 Vbeta primers and 13 Jbeta primers. TCRdb's table, derived via immunoSEQ multiplex PCR, lists solely in-frame clones and lacks some. The table includes about 230,000 clones, roughly 85% detected once. The sequence was collected from a girl aged 2-15 years in good health and CMV-seronegative. The source material was PBMCs. The gene calls are TRBV12-5 and TRBJ2-2, with D perhaps matching TRBD2 (5 bases). CDR3 amino acids: CASGLGASFNTGELFF. CDR3 nucleotide sequence: TGTGCTAGTGGTTTGGGAGCTAGCTTTAACACCGGGGAGCTGTTTTTT.